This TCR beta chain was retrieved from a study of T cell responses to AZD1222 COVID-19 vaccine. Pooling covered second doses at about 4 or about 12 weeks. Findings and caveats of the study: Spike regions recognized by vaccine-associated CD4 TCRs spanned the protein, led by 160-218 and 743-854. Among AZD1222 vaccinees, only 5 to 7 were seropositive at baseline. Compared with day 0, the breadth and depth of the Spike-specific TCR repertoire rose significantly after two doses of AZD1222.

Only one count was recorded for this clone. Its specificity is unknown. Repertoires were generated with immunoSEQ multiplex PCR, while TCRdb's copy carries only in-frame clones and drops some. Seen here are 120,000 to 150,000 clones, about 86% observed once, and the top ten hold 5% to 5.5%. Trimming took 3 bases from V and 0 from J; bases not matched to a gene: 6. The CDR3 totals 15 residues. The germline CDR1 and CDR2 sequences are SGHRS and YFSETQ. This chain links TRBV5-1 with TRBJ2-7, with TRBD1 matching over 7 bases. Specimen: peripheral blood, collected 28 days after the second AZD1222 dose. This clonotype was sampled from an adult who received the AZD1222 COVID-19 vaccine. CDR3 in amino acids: CASSYRQGGSYEQYF. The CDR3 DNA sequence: TGCGCCAGCAGCTATCGACAGGGTGGCTCCTACGAGCAGTACTTC.